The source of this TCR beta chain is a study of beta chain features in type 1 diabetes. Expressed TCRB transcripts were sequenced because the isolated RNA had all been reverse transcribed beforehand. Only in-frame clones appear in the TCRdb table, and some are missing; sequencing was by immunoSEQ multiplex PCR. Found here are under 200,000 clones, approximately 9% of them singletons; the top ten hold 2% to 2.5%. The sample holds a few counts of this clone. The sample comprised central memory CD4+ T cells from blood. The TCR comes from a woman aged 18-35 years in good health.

CDR3 bases: TGTGCCAGCAGCCCTGTACGTTTCGGGGGAGGCCAGTACTTC. Residues: CASSPVRFGGGQYF. The chain carries TRBV7-2 and TRBJ2-5; a weak D match, TRBD2 (6 bases). From germline, CDR1 is SGHTA and CDR2 FQGNSA. This CDR3 comprises 14 residues. Trimming shortened V by 5 bases and J by 10 bases, and 20 bases separated the two germline ends.